The table lists the clone carrying this TCR beta chain with a few counts. Its antigen remains unidentified. The entry originates in a study of T cell responses to AZD1222 COVID-19 vaccine. Using immunoSEQ multiplex PCR, the repertoire was profiled, and TCRdb retains in-frame clones only, with some absent. The sample consists of fewer than 55,000 clones, approximately 83% of them appearing once. Findings and limits, study-wide: Recipients of two AZD1222 doses showed rising Spike-specific TCR breadth and depth. The study found vaccine-associated CD4 TCRs spanning spike, dominant at 160-218 and 743-854.

Sequencing was performed on peripheral blood, taken on day 0 of AZD1222 vaccination. The sequence came from an adult in good health.

The CDR3 loop is CASSQSGGYQETQYF. Here the CDR3 DNA reads TGCGCCAGCAGTCAATCGGGCGGATACCAAGAGACCCAGTACTTC. The chain joins TRBV23-1 to TRBJ2-5; D unresolved. TRBV23-1 is treated as an ORF (open reading frame) with a function not yet certain. The length of the CDR3 is 15 residues. V was pared by 0 bases and J by 0 bases, with 8 bases between.